This TCR beta chain was found in a study of control samples from healthy donors and cancer patients. TCRdb keeps only in-frame clones here, not all; method: immunoSEQ multiplex PCR. The table lists some 160,000 clones, approximately 88% of them singletons, with 4.9% in the top ten. In germline, CDR1 is LNHNV, CDR2 YYDKDF (reference sequence). Losses at the gene ends were 2 bases for V and 4 bases for J; bases not matched to a gene: 5. The CDR3 has 16 residues. This receptor was identified in a man aged 25 to 40 in good health. The rearrangement joins TRBV15 to TRBJ2-3, with 11 bases that match TRBD2. The sequenced sample was blood. The CDR3 spells CATSRLAGGLADTQYF. The CDR3 coding sequence is TGTGCCACCAGCAGACTAGCGGGAGGTCTAGCAGATACGCAGTATTTT.